This T cell receptor beta chain stems from a study of PD-1 blockade in classical Hodgkin lymphoma. Sequenced by immunoSEQ multiplex PCR; TCRdb stores in-frame clones only, minus some. The sample carries about 43,000 clones, roughly 70% recorded once. The CDR3 has 18 residues. Losses at the gene ends were 2 bases for V and 1 base for J; bases not matched to a gene: 13. Looked up from germline, CDR1 is SGHDN and CDR2 is FVKESK. In the case of this clone: Antigen specificity is unknown.

General study findings and limits: By C4D1, CD4+ diversity increased significantly, especially in complete responders. According to reports, newly diagnosed patients had lower baseline TCR diversity than healthy donors, and relapsed/refractory patients had lower baseline TCR diversity still. The repertoire differences lack a defined cause, possibly disease activity or prior therapy.

Exposure to brentuximab vedotin varied, and each patient had relapsed following autologous stem cell transplantation. The receptor comes from a human donor with classical Hodgkin lymphoma. Source: peripheral blood mononuclear cells (PBMCs), taken before the second cycle of nivolumab. The rearrangement links TRBV14 to TRBJ1-1, with 7 bases aligning to TRBD1. CDR3 in amino acids: CASSQFRPTGVKNTEAFF. The CDR3 nucleotides read TGTGCCAGCAGCCAATTCCGCCCCACAGGGGTCAAGAACACTGAAGCTTTCTTT.